Listed below are T cell receptor beta chains from one sample, sequenced in a study of post-analysis software for immune sequencing data. From the PCR reads, TCRdb called clonotypes with MiXCR, one entry per CDR3 protein. The sample has more than 500,000 distinct CDR3 sequences, under 40% seen once. Source material: blood. The source is a girl between 2 and 17 years old with multiple sclerosis. Each CDR3 is given without its conserved first and last residue.

TRBV12-3/TRBV12-4	13	ASSFLLASADTQY
TRBV6-5	11	ASSRQGPFEAF
TRBV5-5	12	ASSTGQGKETQY
TRBV11-2	14	ASSRRDGRVQETQY
TRBV9	17	ASSRIGTSGGSSYNEQF
TRBV5-1	11	ASRPQEGDTQY
TRBV5-1	13	ASSDGTYYTGELF
TRBV12-3/TRBV12-4	12	ASRRSYSNQPQH
TRBV20-1	16	SVRELGIGGGMNTEAF
TRBV29-1	12	SVEPGTGMVEQF
TRBV7-3	12	ASSVMGSTDTQY
TRBV5-1	12	ASSKEPLNTEAF
TRBV25-1	13	ASSAPTGPFYEQY
TRBV29-1	12	SVEIPGLGEKLF
TRBV10-3	12	AISFGGSNQPQH
TRBV5-6	13	ASSLWGRRTDTQY
TRBV12-3/TRBV12-4	15	ASSLRQGAKVNNEQF
TRBV5-1	13	ASSPGAHGANEQF
TRBV6-5	16	ASSYSTGGHTNNYGYT
TRBV20-1	12	SAREGVLNSPLH
TRBV5-1	13	ASSLDGSGANVRT
TRBV11-3	11	ASSLERNSPLH
TRBV5-1	15	ASSPRQERSYNSPLH
TRBV6-6	10	ASSYSRYEQY
TRBV12-3/TRBV12-4	14	ASSWGRGGNTDTQY
TRBV6-5	17	ASSYSKGLGGGSTDTQY
TRBV6-1	12	ASSDQQAFQPQH
TRBV14	14	ASSQVTGLINEKLF
TRBV24-1	11	ATRPPAGTEAF
TRBV4-1	11	ASSVNRGYGYT
TRBV15	14	ATSRATGGRGQPQH
TRBV27	13	ASSLVGQGNHEQF
TRBV6-1	10	ASTGESYEQY
TRBV6-2/TRBV6-3	12	ASSPWLSGQPQH
TRBV5-1	12	ASSLYGVEDEQY
TRBV7-9	11	ASSPSDRDGYT
TRBV5-1	12	ASSLLAGTDTQY
TRBV4-1	12	ASSDYRVSQPQH
TRBV6-1	12	ASKPETSYNEQF
TRBV5-1	12	ASSLMGRTGELF
TRBV21-1	15	ASSPSGQATMNTEAF
TRBV20-1	10	SADRASYEQY
TRBV6-4	14	ASWPGLDTSTDTQY
TRBV11-2	11	ASSLETRGELF
TRBV29-1	12	SVDMWGGYNEQF
TRBV10-3	14	AISEPGRSLSTEAF
TRBV11-2	13	ASSRGTGPEETQY
TRBV5-6	13	ASSSERGVSYEQY
TRBV27	12	ASSHERGRGKLF
TRBV28	13	ASRSGVGGRDTQY
TRBV5-1	13	ASSFTDPGDEKLF